A selection of T cell receptor beta chains follows, all from one sample in a study of T cells in Graves' hyperthyroidism and ophthalmopathy. TCRdb re-analysed the multiplex PCR reads in MiXCR, keeping a single row per CDR3 protein. The table has roughly 500,000 distinct CDR3 sequences, roughly 45% seen once. The sequenced sample consisted of peripheral blood or thyroid tissue (not recorded which). These receptors came from an adult woman with Graves' disease, either hyperthyroidism or ophthalmopathy (not recorded which). CDR3s include the opening cysteine and the closing phenylalanine or tryptophan. The order of the fields is V gene, CDR3 length, clone size, D gene, CDR3 protein. The D gene is left open where the match is weak. Clone size appears in some rows only: once, few, many, or a class for an expanded clone.

>TRBV20-1|14|.|.
CSARAGEIIGEQYF
>TRBV28|10|few|.
CASGKETQYF
>TRBV21-1|14|.|.
CASSTGANREKLFF
>TRBV7-6|15|few|.
CASTRGLPNTGELFF
>TRBV20-1|16|few|.
CSAGTRARGWSTEAFF
>TRBV24-1|19|.|TRBD1
CATSDRGQGKERYQETQYF
>TRBV4-2|16|few|TRBD2
CASSQGLAADTGELFF
>TRBV12-3/TRBV12-4|18|.|TRBD1
CASSLPTGRSPYTGELFF
>TRBV12-3/TRBV12-4|11|few|.
CASSFSGAQYF
>TRBV7-2|15|few|TRBD1
CASSSGQGDNEKLFF
>TRBV5-6|12|once|.
CASSLTRGPQHF
>TRBV9|13|.|TRBD1
CASSLGGDSEAFF
>TRBV2|12|many|.
CASSGKEETQYF
>TRBV9|12|.|.
CASRKDAYEQYF
>TRBV9|17|.|TRBD1
CASSVETGQGSGNTIYF
>TRBV7-2|14|many|TRBD1
CASSFDRVNTEAFF
>TRBV20-1|16|few|.
CSARALGSESTDTQYF
>TRBV7-3|14|many|.
CASSPQREIGELFF
>TRBV24-1|14|.|.
CATSDRTAQETQYF
>TRBV10-3|14|.|TRBD1
CAISPGQGSHGYTF
>TRBV19|15|few|TRBD1
CASRLSDRGGYGYTF
>TRBV29-1|12|.|.
CSATVTVYEQYF
>TRBV20-1|11|.|.
CSARGDSPLHF
>TRBV2|15|.|.
CASRPDNSFNYGYTF
>TRBV19|16|once|TRBD1
CASRRDRTEGNQPQHF
>TRBV6-5|15|.|.
CASSYLIGISNEQYF
>TRBV6-1|14|.|.
CASTSVGGVQPQHF
>TRBV29-1|15|.|.
CSLTGPFSGANVLTF
>TRBV2|14|.|.
CASRPTGVNSPLHF
>TRBV29-1|13|.|.
CSVAQGGPDEQYF
>TRBV7-6|14|.|TRBD1
CASSQDRGGREAFF
>TRBV11-2|14|.|.
CASSLDGSDTEAFF
>TRBV2|14|.|TRBD1
CACSDGRGLYGYTF
>TRBV2|14|many|.
CASSDQGSSYEQYF
>TRBV7-2|15|.|TRBD1
CASSIGTGAGETQYF
>TRBV5-1|12|.|.
CASSLEQGSNTF
>TRBV2|17|.|TRBD1
CASNPTGGEGRHRGYTF
>TRBV4-3|17|few|TRBD2
CASSQVASGRAGETQYF
>TRBV4-2|16|many|.
CASSHIAGREPYGYTF
>TRBV10-2|15|many|.
CASKPGVSSGNTIYF
>TRBV15|16|.|.
CATSGWGETSGNTIYF
>TRBV7-3|14|.|.
CASSLDLGANVLTF
>TRBV7-9|15|.|TRBD2
CASSSSSGRASEQYF
>TRBV7-9|15|.|.
CASSLVTAENYEQYF
>TRBV25-1|14|.|.
CASSDPDGGLPLHF
>TRBV29-1|13|.|.
CSGSGLPNTEAFF
>TRBV29-1|10|few|.
CSTRLGGGFF
>TRBV5-1|14|.|TRBD1
CASSPNRQGEGYTF